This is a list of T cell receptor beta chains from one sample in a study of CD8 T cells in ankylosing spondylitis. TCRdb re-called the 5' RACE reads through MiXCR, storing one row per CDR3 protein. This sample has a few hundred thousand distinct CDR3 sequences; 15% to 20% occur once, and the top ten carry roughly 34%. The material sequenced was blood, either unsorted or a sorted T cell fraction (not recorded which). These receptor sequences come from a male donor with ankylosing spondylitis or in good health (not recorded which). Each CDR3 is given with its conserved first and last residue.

CDR3 protein: CASSQDPQDGNTEAFF; V gene: TRBV4-3; CDR3 length: 16
CDR3 protein: CASSVGASGYNEQFF; V gene: TRBV9; CDR3 length: 15
CDR3 protein: CASSQGLDLTQSRTQYF; V gene: TRBV4-1; CDR3 length: 17
CDR3 protein: CASSRRGPEPNNEQFF; V gene: TRBV4-1; CDR3 length: 16
CDR3 protein: CASSLTETDSYNEQFF; V gene: TRBV7-3; CDR3 length: 16
CDR3 protein: CASSPVVGRSTNEKLFF; V gene: TRBV4-1; CDR3 length: 17
CDR3 protein: CASSPRTGRDTQYF; V gene: TRBV7-6; CDR3 length: 14
CDR3 protein: CASSSDRGDIQYF; V gene: TRBV6-6; CDR3 length: 13
CDR3 protein: CASSPQGDSYNEQFF; V gene: TRBV27; CDR3 length: 15
CDR3 protein: CSARVLGQNTGELFF; V gene: TRBV20-1; CDR3 length: 15
CDR3 protein: CASSDGGETQYF; V gene: TRBV12-3/TRBV12-4; CDR3 length: 12
CDR3 protein: CASSYGSTGELFF; V gene: TRBV6-5; CDR3 length: 13
CDR3 protein: CSASGQQGTDTQYF; V gene: TRBV20-1; CDR3 length: 14
CDR3 protein: CSASSGTGASEAFF; V gene: TRBV20-1; CDR3 length: 14
CDR3 protein: CASSYNPTGHSPLHF; V gene: TRBV6-2/TRBV6-3; CDR3 length: 15
CDR3 protein: CASSLEGLPYEQYF; V gene: TRBV11-2; CDR3 length: 14
CDR3 protein: CASTRTAGTEAFF; V gene: TRBV19; CDR3 length: 13
CDR3 protein: CASSQGVSGRTYEQYF; V gene: TRBV4-1; CDR3 length: 16
CDR3 protein: CASSSLAGGPHNEQFF; V gene: TRBV7-9; CDR3 length: 16
CDR3 protein: CASSIGTANNQPQHF; V gene: TRBV5-1; CDR3 length: 15
CDR3 protein: CSLGGGITSSYNEQFF; V gene: TRBV29-1; CDR3 length: 16
CDR3 protein: CASSIRREEDQETQYF; V gene: TRBV5-6; CDR3 length: 16
CDR3 protein: CSVVWLAGQETQYF; V gene: TRBV29-1; CDR3 length: 14
CDR3 protein: CASGGRGEQFF; V gene: TRBV12-3/TRBV12-4; CDR3 length: 11
CDR3 protein: CASSLEGVGSNTGELFF; V gene: TRBV5-1; CDR3 length: 17
CDR3 protein: CSAGTSIHEQYF; V gene: TRBV29-1; CDR3 length: 12
CDR3 protein: CSVEVRTSVLTGELFF; V gene: TRBV29-1; CDR3 length: 16
CDR3 protein: CASSEGQGLIDEQYF; V gene: TRBV25-1; CDR3 length: 15
CDR3 protein: CASSYDVEQFF; V gene: TRBV7-8; CDR3 length: 11
CDR3 protein: CASSYLDSTEAFF; V gene: TRBV6-5; CDR3 length: 13
CDR3 protein: CAISGLAEHHEQFF; V gene: TRBV10-3; CDR3 length: 14